One sample yielded the 24 T cell receptor beta chains listed below, sequenced in a study of blood T cell repertoires in COVID-19. Assay used: immunoSEQ multiplex PCR; TCRdb lists only in-frame clones, some missing. The table has about 250,000 clones, roughly 85% seen once. Sequenced input: peripheral blood. All receptors derive from a man aged 50 or older with active or convalescent COVID-19.

The rearrangement uses TRBV5-1 and TRBJ2-7; TRBD1 matches 10 bases. The V and J ends lost 4 bases and 0 bases, in that order; junction bases with no gene match: 1. The CDR3 covers 14 residues. CDR1 is SGHRS, CDR2 YFSETQ, per germline. For the CDR3, the DNA is TGCGCCAGCAGCGGGACAGGGGCCTCCTACGAGCAGTACTTC. Translating it yields CASSGTGASYEQYF.

The chain carries TRBV19 and TRBJ2-7; TRBD1 might be the D (5 bases). This CDR3 spans 13 amino acids. Germline assignment: CDR1 LNHDA and CDR2 SQIVND (reference sequence). The ends were cut back, 5 bases at V and 0 bases at J, with 8 bases in the middle. The CDR3 nucleotides are TGTGCCAGTAGTTATCAGGGCTCCTACGAGCAGTACTTC. Amino acid sequence: CASSYQGSYEQYF.

The chain recombines TRBV4-2 with TRBJ1-2, with D unresolved. The V and J ends lost 2 bases and 0 bases respectively, with 10 bases between them. Germline CDR1 reads LGHNA; CDR2 reads YNFKEQ. The CDR3 has 15 residues. The CDR3 sequence: CASSQPGITNYGYTF. In DNA form, the CDR3 reads TGTGCCAGCAGCCAACCCGGGATAACTAACTATGGCTACACCTTC.

The chain carries TRBV19 and TRBJ1-6; D remains ambiguous. Per germline, CDR1 LNHDA and CDR2 SQIVND (reference sequence). The CDR3 length is 16 residues. The germline V and J ends were trimmed by 5 bases and 8 bases, with 19 bases remaining between them. The CDR3 region is CASSLAPGVTYSPLHF. The DNA of the CDR3 is TGTGCCAGTAGTCTCGCCCCCGGGGTAACTTATTCACCCCTCCACTTT. Full variable domain (outside the CDR3, taken from reference TRBV19 and TRBJ1-6): DGGITQSPKYLFRKEGQNVTLSCEQNLNHDAMYWYRQDPGQGLRLIYYSQIVNDFQKGDIAEGYSVSREKKESFPLTVTSAQKNPTAFYLCASSLAPGVTYSPLHFGNGTRLTVT.

V and J are TRBV19 and TRBJ2-4; tentatively, D is TRBD2 (6 bases). The V gene's germline CDR1 is LNHDA and CDR2 SQIVND (reference sequence). The CDR3 covers 14 residues. V lost 6 bases and J 4 bases, leaving 13 bases between the germline ends. The CDR3 spells CASSQPGEKNIQYF. Written as DNA, the CDR3 is TGTGCCAGTAGCCAACCGGGAGAAAAAAACATTCAGTACTTC.

V usage is TRBV3-1 (or the pseudogene TRBV3-2) and J usage is TRBJ2-1; 11 nucleotides align to TRBD2. The CDR3 is 13 amino acids. Germline V gene sequence: CDR1 LGHDT, CDR2 YNNKEL (reference sequence). In DNA, the CDR3 is TGTTCTAGCGGGAGGATGGGTCGAAATGAGCAGTTCTTC. Translating it yields CSSGRMGRNEQFF.

V and J are TRBV25-1 and TRBJ1-2; TRBD1 is a possible D gene (6 bases). The V end was cut by 6 bases, the J end by 6 bases, with 26 bases between. Germline V CDR1 and CDR2: MGHDK, SYGVNS. The CDR3 covers 17 residues. The CDR3 protein is CASSLTGSLSRANGYTF. The CDR3, as DNA: TGTGCCAGCAGCCTGACAGGCTCTCTTTCCCGGGCGAATGGCTACACCTTC.

This clone showed up just once. The chain has TRBV7-9 and TRBJ1-5; D might be TRBD1 (6 bases). The germline gives CDR1 SEHNR, CDR2 FQNEAQ (reference sequence). Trimming cost V 1 base and J 4 bases, with 11 bases left between them. This CDR3 is built from 15 residues. This CDR3 reads CASSLGDTGNQPQHF. For the CDR3, the DNA is TGTGCCAGCAGCTTAGGGGACACGGGAAATCAGCCCCAGCATTTT.

This clone has more than one count but fewer than ten. The gene calls are TRBV11-1 and TRBJ2-7; the D gene is possibly TRBD1 (5 bases). The CDR3 is made up of 12 amino acids. V was trimmed by 4 bases and J by 2 bases, leaving 6 bases between them. Germline V gene lookup returns CDR1 SGHAT and CDR2 FQDESV (reference sequence). The DNA of the CDR3 is TGTGCCAGCAGCTCGACAGCCTACGAGCAGTACTTC. This sequence encodes CASSSTAYEQYF.

The chain links TRBV4-3 to TRBJ2-7; TRBD2 agrees at 11 bases. CDR1 LGHNA and CDR2 YSLEER come from the germline V gene. V gave up 1 base and J gave up 2 bases; unmatched junction bases: 4. The CDR3 has 16 amino acids. CDR3 sequence reads: CASSQVGLAVTYEQYF. The CDR3 DNA reads TGCGCCAGCAGCCAAGTGGGACTAGCGGTTACCTACGAGCAGTACTTC.

V gene TRBV28 combines with J gene TRBJ2-5, with TRBD1 matching 7 bases. The CDR3 totals 15 residues. Losses at the gene ends were 2 bases for V and 4 bases for J; bases not matched to a gene: 7. The V gene's germline CDR1 is MDHEN and CDR2 SYDVKM. The CDR3 here is CASSLGGTDLETQYF. The CDR3 bases are TGTGCCAGCAGTTTAGGTGGGACAGATCTAGAGACCCAGTACTTC.

The chain recombines TRBV6-2 or TRBV6-3 with TRBJ2-6; D gene unclear. Trimming shortened V by 6 bases and J by 0 bases, and 12 bases separated the two germline ends. Germline CDR1 MNHEY, CDR2 SVGEGT. The CDR3 consists of 16 residues. The CDR3 nucleotides are TGTGCCAGCAGCTATCGACTGGACTCTGGGGCCAACGTCCTGACTTTC. This encodes CASSYRLDSGANVLTF.

The genes are TRBV30 and TRBJ2-1; D is unclear. The CDR3 contains 12 residues. The V gene lost 2 bases and the J gene lost 9 bases, with 11 bases spanning the gap. Germline V gene lookup returns CDR1 GTSNPN and CDR2 SVGIG (reference sequence). The CDR3 here is CAWSPNSSEQFF. Written as DNA, the CDR3 is TGTGCCTGGAGTCCAAATTCTAGTGAGCAGTTCTTC.

The chain uses TRBV5-1 and TRBJ2-7, with D possibly being TRBD2 (5 bases). The CDR3 length is 13 residues. In germline, CDR1 is SGHRS, CDR2 YFSETQ. V lost 4 bases to trimming and J lost 2 bases, with 10 bases between them. CDR3 coding DNA: TGCGCCAGCAGCCGCGGGCCAACCTACGAGCAGTACTTC. This gives the protein CASSRGPTYEQYF.

This chain uses TRBV7-2 with TRBJ2-7; TRBD2 agrees at 7 bases. Per germline, CDR1 SGHTA and CDR2 FQGNSA. Trimming cost V 4 bases and J 7 bases; bases outside gene matches: 7. CDR3 length: 13 residues. The CDR3 region has the DNA TGTGCCAGCAGCTCCACTAGCGACGGGGAGCAGTACTTC. Protein sequence: CASSSTSDGEQYF.

The chain combines TRBV6-2 or TRBV6-3 with TRBJ2-1; tentatively, D is TRBD2 (5 bases). Germline V CDR1 and CDR2: MNHEY, SVGEGT. Trimming shortened V by 3 bases and J by 1 base, and 22 bases separated the two germline ends. CDR3 length: 19 residues. In DNA, the CDR3 is TGTGCCAGCAGTTATATTAGCTCGGGGATACCCGGGTCCTACAATGAGCAGTTCTTC. Translation: CASSYISSGIPGSYNEQFF.

The chain has TRBV6-2 or TRBV6-3 and TRBJ2-7, with 7 bases matching TRBD2. CDR1 is MNHEY, CDR2 SVGEGT, per germline. This CDR3 spans 16 amino acids. V trimming: 6 bases; J trimming: 1 base; junction bases outside the gene matches: 12. The CDR3 region has the DNA TGTGCCAGCAGCAAAGCGGGGCCAAGAATGTCCTACGAGCAGTACTTC. Its translation: CASSKAGPRMSYEQYF.

This chain links TRBV12-3 or TRBV12-4 with TRBJ1-1; D unresolved. The CDR3 loop spans 11 amino acids. V was shortened by 5 bases and J by 5 bases, with 6 bases between the two germline ends. The CDR3 region is CASSTSTEAFF. Here the CDR3 DNA reads TGTGCCAGCAGTACATCGACTGAAGCTTTCTTT.

As to this clone: This specimen includes other DNA sequences encoding the same CDR3. The genes are TRBV29-1 and TRBJ1-1, with 8 bases aligning to TRBD1. The ends lost 7 bases at V and 2 bases at J; junction bases unmatched: 3. The CDR3 is made up of 12 amino acids. In germline, CDR1 is SQVTM, CDR2 ANQGSEA. CDR3 sequence (DNA): TGCAGCGGTGGACAGGGAAACACTGAAGCTTTCTTT. Amino acids: CSGGQGNTEAFF.

The V and J genes are TRBV7-9 and TRBJ2-2, with D tentatively TRBD2 (5 bases). CDR1 and CDR2 (germline): SEHNR, FQNEAQ (reference sequence). The CDR3 is 16 amino acids. The V and J ends lost 9 bases and 6 bases respectively, with 23 bases between them. This chain's CDR3 is CASSDRDSSLPGELFF. Here the CDR3 DNA reads TGTGCCAGTAGTGACCGGGATTCCAGTTTACCCGGGGAGCTGTTTTTT. The whole variable domain, remainder taken from reference TRBV7-9 and TRBJ2-2, is DTGVSQNPRHKITKRGQNVTFRCDPISEHNRLYWYRQTLGQGPEFLTYFQNEAQLEKSRLLSDRFSAERPKGSFSTLEIQRTEQGDSAMYLCASSDRDSSLPGELFFGEGSRLTVL.

The J gene is TRBJ1-5, the V gene TRBV30; D not certain. The germline CDR1 and CDR2 sequences are GTSNPN and SVGIG (reference sequence). CDR3 length: 13 amino acids. V lost 2 bases, J lost 5 bases, and 10 bases lay in between. The CDR3: CAWSSGIDQPQHF. CDR3 DNA sequence: TGTGCCTGGAGTTCCGGGATCGATCAGCCCCAGCATTTT.

The count of this clone is one. The V call is TRBV7-3, the J call TRBJ2-5, with 11 bases identical to TRBD1. J was trimmed by 4 bases and V by 2 bases; bases with no gene match: 3. The CDR3 extends over 15 amino acids. Germline V gene data show CDR1 as SGHTA and CDR2 as FQGTGA. The CDR3 nucleotides read TGTGCCAGCAGCTTAGCGGGGACAGGGGGAGAGACCCAGTACTTC. Its protein is CASSLAGTGGETQYF. The full variable domain, with the rest looked up from reference TRBV7-3 and TRBJ2-5, is GAGVSQTPSNKVTEKGKYVELRCDPISGHTALYWYRQSLGQGPEFLIYFQGTGAADDSGLPNDRFFAVRPEGSVSTLKIQRTERGDSAVYLCASSLAGTGGETQYFGPGTRLLVL.

The chain carries TRBV6-5 and TRBJ2-2, with 10 nucleotides matching TRBD1. Germline lookup yields CDR1 MNHEY and CDR2 SVGAGI. V trimming: 6 bases; J trimming: 3 bases; junction bases outside the gene matches: 1. The CDR3 totals 14 residues. The CDR3 here is CASRGTGDTGELFF. DNA of the CDR3: TGTGCCAGCAGGGGGACAGGGGACACCGGGGAGCTGTTTTTT.

This clone was counted only a few times. The rearrangement links TRBV2 to TRBJ1-1, with 7 nucleotides matching TRBD1. The CDR3 is 13 amino acids. Germline V gene data show CDR1 as SNHLY and CDR2 as FYNNEI. Unmatched junction bases numbered 4, after V lost 9 bases and J lost 0 bases. The CDR3 DNA reads TGTGCCAGAATGGGACAGATGAACACTGAAGCTTTCTTT. It yields the protein CARMGQMNTEAFF.